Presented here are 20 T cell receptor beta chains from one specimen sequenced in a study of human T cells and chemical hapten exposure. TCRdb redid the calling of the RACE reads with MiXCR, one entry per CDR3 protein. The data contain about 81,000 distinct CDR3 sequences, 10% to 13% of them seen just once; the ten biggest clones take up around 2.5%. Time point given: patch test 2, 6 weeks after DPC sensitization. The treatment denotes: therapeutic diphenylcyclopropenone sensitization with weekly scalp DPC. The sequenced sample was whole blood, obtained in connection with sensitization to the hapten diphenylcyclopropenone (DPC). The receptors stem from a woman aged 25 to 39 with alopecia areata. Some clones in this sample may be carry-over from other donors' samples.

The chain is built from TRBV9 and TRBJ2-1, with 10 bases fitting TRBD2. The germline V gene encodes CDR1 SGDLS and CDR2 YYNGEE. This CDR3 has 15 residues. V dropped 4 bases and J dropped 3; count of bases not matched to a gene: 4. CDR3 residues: CASSTRLAGYNEQFF. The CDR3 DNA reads TGTGCCAGCAGCACCCGACTAGCGGGCTACAATGAGCAGTTCTTC.

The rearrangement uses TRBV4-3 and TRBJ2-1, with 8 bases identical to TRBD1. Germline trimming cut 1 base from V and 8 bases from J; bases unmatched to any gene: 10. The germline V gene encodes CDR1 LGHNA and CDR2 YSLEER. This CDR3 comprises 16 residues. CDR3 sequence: CASSQGGRGRLYEQFF. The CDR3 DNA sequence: TGCGCCAGCAGCCAAGGTGGCAGGGGGCGATTATATGAGCAGTTCTTC.

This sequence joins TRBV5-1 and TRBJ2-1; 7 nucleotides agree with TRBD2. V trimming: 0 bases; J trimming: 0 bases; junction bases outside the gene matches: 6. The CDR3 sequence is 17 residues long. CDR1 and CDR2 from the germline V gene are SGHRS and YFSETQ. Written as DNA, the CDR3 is TGCGCCAGCAGCTTGGATCCCCTAGCGGTCTCCTACAATGAGCAGTTCTTC. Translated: CASSLDPLAVSYNEQFF.

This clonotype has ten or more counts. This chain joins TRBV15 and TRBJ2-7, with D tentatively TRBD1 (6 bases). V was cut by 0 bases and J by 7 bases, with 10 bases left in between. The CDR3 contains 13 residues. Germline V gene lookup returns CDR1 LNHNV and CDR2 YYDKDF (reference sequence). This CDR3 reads CATSRDFQGEQYF. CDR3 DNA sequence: TGTGCCACCAGCAGAGATTTCCAGGGGGAGCAGTACTTC. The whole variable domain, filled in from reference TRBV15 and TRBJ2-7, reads DAMVIQNPRYQVTQFGKPVTLSCSQTLNHNVMYWYQQKSSQAPKLLFHYYDKDFNNEADTPDNFQSRRPNTSFCFLDIRSPGLGDTAMYLCATSRDFQGEQYFGPGTRLTVT.

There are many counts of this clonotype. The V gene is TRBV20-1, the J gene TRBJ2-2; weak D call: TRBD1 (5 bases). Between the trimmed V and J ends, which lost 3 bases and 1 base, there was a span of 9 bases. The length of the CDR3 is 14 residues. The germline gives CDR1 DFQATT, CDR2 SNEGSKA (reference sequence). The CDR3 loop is CSASRGQNTGELFF. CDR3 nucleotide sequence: TGCAGTGCTAGTAGAGGACAGAACACCGGGGAGCTGTTTTTT.

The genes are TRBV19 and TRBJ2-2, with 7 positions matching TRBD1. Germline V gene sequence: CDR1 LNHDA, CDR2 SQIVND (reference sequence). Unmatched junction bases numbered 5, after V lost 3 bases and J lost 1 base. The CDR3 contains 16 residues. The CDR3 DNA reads TGTGCCAGTAGTATGTCGGACAGGATGAACACCGGGGAGCTGTTTTTT. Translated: CASSMSDRMNTGELFF.

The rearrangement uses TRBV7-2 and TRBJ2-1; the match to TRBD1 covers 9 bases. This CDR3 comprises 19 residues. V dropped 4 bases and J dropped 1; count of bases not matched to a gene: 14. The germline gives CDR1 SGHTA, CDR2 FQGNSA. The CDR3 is CASSSKWPGQGMSYNEQFF. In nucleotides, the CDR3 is TGTGCCAGCAGCTCAAAATGGCCGGGACAGGGTATGTCCTACAATGAGCAGTTCTTC. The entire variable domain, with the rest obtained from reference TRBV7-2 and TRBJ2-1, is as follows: GAGVSQSPSNKVTEKGKDVELRCDPISGHTALYWYRQSLGQGLEFLIYFQGNSAPDKSGLPSDRFSAERTGGSVSTLTIQRTQQEDSAVYLCASSSKWPGQGMSYNEQFFGPGTRLTVL.

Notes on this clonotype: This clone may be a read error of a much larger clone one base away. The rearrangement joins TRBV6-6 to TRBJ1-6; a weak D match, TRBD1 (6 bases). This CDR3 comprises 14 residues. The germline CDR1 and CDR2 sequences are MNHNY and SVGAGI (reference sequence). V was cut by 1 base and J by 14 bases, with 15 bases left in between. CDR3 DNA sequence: TGTGCCAGCAGTTACTGGACAGCGGAATTCTCCCTCCACTTT. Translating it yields CASSYWTAEFSLHF.

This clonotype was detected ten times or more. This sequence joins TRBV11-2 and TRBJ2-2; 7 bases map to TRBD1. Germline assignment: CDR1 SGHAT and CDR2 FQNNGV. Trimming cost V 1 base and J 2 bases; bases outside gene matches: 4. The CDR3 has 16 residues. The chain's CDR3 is CASSLGDRSNTGELFF. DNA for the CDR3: TGTGCCAGCAGCTTAGGGGACAGAAGTAACACCGGGGAGCTGTTTTTT.

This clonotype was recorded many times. The chain's CDR3 is CASSFGNEKLFF. The CDR3, as DNA: TGTGCCAGCAGCTTCGGGAATGAAAAACTGTTTTTT. The chain recombines TRBV5-6 with TRBJ1-4, with D unresolved. Germline V gene data show CDR1 as SGHDT and CDR2 as YYEEEE. This CDR3 is built from 12 residues. V was clipped by 2 bases and J by 5 bases, with 4 bases between them. Full variable domain (rest looked up from reference TRBV5-6 and TRBJ1-4): DAGVTQSPTHLIKTRGQQVTLRCSPKSGHDTVSWYQQALGQGPQFIFQYYEEEERQRGNFPDRFSGHQFPNYSSELNVNALLLGDSALYLCASSFGNEKLFFGSGTQLSVL.

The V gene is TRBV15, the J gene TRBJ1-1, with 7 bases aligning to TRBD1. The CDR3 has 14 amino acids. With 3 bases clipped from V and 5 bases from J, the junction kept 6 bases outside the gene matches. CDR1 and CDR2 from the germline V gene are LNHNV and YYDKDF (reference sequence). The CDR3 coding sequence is TGTGCCACCAGCAGCGATCTCAGGGGGACTGAAGCTTTCTTT. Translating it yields CATSSDLRGTEAFF. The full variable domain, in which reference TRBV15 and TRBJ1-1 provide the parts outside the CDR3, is DAMVIQNPRYQVTQFGKPVTLSCSQTLNHNVMYWYQQKSSQAPKLLFHYYDKDFNNEADTPDNFQSRRPNTSFCFLDIRSPGLGDTAMYLCATSSDLRGTEAFFGQGTRLTVV.

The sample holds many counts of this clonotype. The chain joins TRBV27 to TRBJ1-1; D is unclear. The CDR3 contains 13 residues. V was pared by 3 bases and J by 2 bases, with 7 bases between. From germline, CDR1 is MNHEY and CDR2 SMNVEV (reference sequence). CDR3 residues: CASSLAKNTEAFF. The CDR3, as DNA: TGTGCCAGCAGTTTGGCCAAAAACACTGAAGCTTTCTTT.

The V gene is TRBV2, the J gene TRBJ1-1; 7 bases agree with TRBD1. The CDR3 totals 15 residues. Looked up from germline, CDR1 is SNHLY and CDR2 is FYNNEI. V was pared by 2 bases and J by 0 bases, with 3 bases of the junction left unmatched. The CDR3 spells CASSEQGVLNTEAFF. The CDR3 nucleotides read TGTGCCAGCAGTGAACAGGGGGTTCTGAACACTGAAGCTTTCTTT. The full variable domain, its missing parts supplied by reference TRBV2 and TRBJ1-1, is EPEVTQTPSHQVTQMGQEVILRCVPISNHLYFYWYRQILGQKVEFLVSFYNNEISEKSEIFDDQFSVERPDGSNFTLKIRSTKLEDSAMYFCASSEQGVLNTEAFFGQGTRLTVV.

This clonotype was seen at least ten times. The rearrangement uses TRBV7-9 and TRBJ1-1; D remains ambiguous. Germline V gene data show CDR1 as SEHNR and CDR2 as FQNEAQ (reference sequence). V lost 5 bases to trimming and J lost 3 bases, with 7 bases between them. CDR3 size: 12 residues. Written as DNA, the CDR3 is TGTGCCAGCAGCCCCCGGGACACTGAAGCTTTCTTT. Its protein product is CASSPRDTEAFF.

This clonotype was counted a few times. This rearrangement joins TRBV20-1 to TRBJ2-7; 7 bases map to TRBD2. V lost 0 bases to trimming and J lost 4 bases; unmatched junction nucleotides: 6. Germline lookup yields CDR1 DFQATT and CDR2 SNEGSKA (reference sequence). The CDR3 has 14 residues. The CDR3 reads CSARDAGEGYEQYF. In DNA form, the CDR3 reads TGCAGTGCTAGAGATGCGGGAGAGGGGTACGAGCAGTACTTC.

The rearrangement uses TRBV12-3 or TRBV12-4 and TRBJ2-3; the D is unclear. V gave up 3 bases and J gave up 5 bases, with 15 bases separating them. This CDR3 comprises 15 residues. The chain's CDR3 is CASSFGPTLGDTQYF. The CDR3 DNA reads TGTGCCAGCAGTTTCGGACCAACTCTTGGAGATACGCAGTATTTT.

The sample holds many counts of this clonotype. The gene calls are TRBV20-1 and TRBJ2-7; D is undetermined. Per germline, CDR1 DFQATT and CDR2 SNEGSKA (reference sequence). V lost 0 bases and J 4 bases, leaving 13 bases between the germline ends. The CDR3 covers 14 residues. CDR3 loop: CSARDEAMVYEQYF. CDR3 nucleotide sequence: TGCAGTGCTAGAGATGAGGCGATGGTTTACGAGCAGTACTTC.

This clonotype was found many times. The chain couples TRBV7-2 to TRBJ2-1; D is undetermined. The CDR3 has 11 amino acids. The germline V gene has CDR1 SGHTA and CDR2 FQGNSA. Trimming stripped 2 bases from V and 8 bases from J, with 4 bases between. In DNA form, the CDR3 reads TGTGCCAGCAGCTTACTATATGAGCAGTTCTTC. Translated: CASSLLYEQFF.

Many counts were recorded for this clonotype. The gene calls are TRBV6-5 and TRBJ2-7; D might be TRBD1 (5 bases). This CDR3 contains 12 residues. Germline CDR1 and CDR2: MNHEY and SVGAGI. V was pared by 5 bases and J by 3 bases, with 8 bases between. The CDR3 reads CASSPGIYEQYF. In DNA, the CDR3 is TGTGCCAGCAGTCCAGGGATCTACGAGCAGTACTTC.

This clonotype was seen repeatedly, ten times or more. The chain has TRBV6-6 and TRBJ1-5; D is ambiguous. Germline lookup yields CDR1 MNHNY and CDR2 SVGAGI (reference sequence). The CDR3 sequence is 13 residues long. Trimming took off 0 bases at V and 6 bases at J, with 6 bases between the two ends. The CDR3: CASSYSPSQPQHF. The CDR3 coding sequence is TGTGCCAGCAGTTACTCCCCGAGTCAGCCCCAGCATTTT.